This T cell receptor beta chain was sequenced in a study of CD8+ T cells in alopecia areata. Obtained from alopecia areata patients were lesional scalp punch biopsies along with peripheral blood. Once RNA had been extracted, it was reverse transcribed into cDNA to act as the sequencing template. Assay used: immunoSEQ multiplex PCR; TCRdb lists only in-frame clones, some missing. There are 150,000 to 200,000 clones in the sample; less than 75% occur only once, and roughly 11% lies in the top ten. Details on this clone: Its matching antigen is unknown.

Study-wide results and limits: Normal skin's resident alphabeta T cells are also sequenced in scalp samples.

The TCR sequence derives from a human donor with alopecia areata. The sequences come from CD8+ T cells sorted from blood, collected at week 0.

This chain's CDR3 is CASSAKGGQGHHEQYF. The CDR3 nucleotides read TGTGCCAGCAGCGCCAAAGGGGGACAGGGTCACCACGAGCAGTACTTC. J is TRBJ2-7 and V is TRBV7-9, with 9 bases aligning to TRBD1. Germline V lookup: CDR1 SEHNR, CDR2 FQNEAQ (reference sequence). J lost 5 bases, V lost 5 bases, and 13 bases had no gene match. This CDR3 is built from 16 residues.